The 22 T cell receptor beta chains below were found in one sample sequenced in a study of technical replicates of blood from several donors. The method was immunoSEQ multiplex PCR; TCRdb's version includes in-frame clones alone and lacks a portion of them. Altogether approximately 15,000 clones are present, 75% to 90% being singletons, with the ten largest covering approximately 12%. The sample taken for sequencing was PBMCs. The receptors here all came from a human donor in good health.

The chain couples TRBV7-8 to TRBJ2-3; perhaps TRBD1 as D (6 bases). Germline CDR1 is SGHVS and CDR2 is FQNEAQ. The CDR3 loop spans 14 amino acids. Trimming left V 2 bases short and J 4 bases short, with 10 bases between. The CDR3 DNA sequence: TGTGCCAGCAGCTTAAACAGGGTGGCAGATACGCAGTATTTT. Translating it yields CASSLNRVADTQYF. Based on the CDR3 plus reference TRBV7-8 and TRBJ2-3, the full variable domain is GAGVSQSPRYKVAKRGQDVALRCDPISGHVSLFWYQQALGQGPEFLTYFQNEAQLDKSGLPSDRFFAERPEGSVSTLKIQRTQQEDSAVYLCASSLNRVADTQYFGPGTRLTVL.

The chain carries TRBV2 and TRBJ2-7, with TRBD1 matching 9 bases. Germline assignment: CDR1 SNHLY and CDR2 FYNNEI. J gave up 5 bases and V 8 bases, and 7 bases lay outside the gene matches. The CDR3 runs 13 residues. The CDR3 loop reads CASFWTGAHEQYF. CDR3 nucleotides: TGTGCCAGCTTCTGGACAGGGGCCCACGAGCAGTACTTC.

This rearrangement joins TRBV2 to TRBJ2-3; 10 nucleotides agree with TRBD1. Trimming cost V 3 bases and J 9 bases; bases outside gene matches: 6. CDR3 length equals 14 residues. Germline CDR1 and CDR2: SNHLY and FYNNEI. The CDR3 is CASSDRGQGGTQYF. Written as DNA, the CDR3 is TGTGCCAGCAGTGACCGAGGACAGGGGGGCACGCAGTATTTT. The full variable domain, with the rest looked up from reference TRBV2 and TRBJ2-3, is EPEVTQTPSHQVTQMGQEVILRCVPISNHLYFYWYRQILGQKVEFLVSFYNNEISEKSEIFDDQFSVERPDGSNFTLKIRSTKLEDSAMYFCASSDRGQGGTQYFGPGTRLTVL.

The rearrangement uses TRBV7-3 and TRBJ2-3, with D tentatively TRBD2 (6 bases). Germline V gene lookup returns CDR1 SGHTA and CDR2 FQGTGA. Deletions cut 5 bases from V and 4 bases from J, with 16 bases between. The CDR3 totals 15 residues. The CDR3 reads CASSPGTGWADTQYF. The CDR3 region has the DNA TGTGCCAGCAGCCCGGGGACTGGGTGGGCAGATACGCAGTATTTT.

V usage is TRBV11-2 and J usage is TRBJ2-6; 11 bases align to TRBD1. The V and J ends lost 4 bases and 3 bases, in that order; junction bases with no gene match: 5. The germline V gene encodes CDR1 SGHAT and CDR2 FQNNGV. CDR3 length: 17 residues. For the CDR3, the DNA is TGTGCCAGCAGCTCGGGACAGGGGGGAGTTGGGGCCAACGTCCTGACTTTC. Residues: CASSSGQGGVGANVLTF.

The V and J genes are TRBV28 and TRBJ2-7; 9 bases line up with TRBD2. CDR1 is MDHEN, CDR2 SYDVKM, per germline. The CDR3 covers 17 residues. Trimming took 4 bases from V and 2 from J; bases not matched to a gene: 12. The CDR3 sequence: CASSSPLLAGPTYEQYF. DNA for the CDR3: TGTGCCAGCAGTTCCCCCTTACTAGCGGGTCCAACCTACGAGCAGTACTTC.

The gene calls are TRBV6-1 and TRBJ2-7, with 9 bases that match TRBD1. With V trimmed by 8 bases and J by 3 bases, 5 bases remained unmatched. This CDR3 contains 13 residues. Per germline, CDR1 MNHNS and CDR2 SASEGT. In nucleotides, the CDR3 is TGTGCCAGCCACCAGGGACAGGGCTACGAGCAGTACTTC. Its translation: CASHQGQGYEQYF.

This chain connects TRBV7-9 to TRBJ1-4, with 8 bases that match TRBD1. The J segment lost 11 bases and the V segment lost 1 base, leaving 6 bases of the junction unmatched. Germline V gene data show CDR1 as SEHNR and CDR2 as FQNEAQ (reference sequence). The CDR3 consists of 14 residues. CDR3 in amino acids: CASSLGTGSNKLFF. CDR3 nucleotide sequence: TGTGCCAGCAGCTTAGGGACAGGGTCTAATAAACTGTTTTTT.

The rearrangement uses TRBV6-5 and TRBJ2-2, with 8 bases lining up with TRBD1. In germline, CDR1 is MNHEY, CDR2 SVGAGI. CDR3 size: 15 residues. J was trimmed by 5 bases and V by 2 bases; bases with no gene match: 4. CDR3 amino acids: CASSYVRTGTGELFF. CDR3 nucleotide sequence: TGTGCCAGCAGTTACGTGAGGACAGGGACCGGGGAGCTGTTTTTT.

In nucleotides, the CDR3 is TGTGCCAGCAGTCCCCCCGGACAGGGTAGCTCCTACGAGCAGTACTTC. Translating gives CASSPPGQGSSYEQYF. This rearrangement joins TRBV27 to TRBJ2-7, with TRBD1 matching over 8 bases. Germline loops: CDR1 MNHEY, CDR2 SMNVEV (reference sequence). The CDR3 loop spans 16 amino acids. Trimming removed 5 bases from V and 0 bases from J; junction bases left unmatched: 9.

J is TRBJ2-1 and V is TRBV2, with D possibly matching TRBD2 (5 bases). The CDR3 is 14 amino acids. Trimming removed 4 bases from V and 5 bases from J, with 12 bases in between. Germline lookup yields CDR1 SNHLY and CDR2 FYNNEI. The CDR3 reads CASSVVTGDNEQFF. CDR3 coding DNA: TGTGCCAGCAGTGTGGTTACCGGGGACAATGAGCAGTTCTTC.

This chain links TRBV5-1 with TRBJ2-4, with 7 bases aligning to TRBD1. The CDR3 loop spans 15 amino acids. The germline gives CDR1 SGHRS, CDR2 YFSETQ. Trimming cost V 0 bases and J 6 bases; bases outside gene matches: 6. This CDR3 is CASSLEGGAGNIQYF. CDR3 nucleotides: TGCGCCAGCAGCTTGGAAGGGGGCGCGGGAAACATTCAGTACTTC. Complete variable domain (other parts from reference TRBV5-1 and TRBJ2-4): KAGVTQTPRYLIKTRGQQVTLSCSPISGHRSVSWYQQTPGQGLQFLFEYFSETQRNKGNFPGRFSGRQFSNSRSEMNVSTLELGDSALYLCASSLEGGAGNIQYFGAGTRLSVL.

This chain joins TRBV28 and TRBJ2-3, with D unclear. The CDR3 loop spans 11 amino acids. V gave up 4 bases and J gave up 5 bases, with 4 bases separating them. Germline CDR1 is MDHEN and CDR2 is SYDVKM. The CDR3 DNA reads TGTGCCAGCAGTTATCAAGATACGCAGTATTTT. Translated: CASSYQDTQYF. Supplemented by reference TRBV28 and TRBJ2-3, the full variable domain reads DVKVTQSSRYLVKRTGEKVFLECVQDMDHENMFWYRQDPGLGLRLIYFSYDVKMKEKGDIPEGYSVSREKKERFSLILESASTNQTSMYLCASSYQDTQYFGPGTRLTVL.

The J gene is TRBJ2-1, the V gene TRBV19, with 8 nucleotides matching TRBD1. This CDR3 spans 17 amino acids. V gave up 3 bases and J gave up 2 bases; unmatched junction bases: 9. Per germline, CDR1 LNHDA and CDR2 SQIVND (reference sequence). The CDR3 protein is CASSMGFRGLPYNEQFF. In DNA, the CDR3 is TGTGCCAGTAGTATGGGGTTCAGGGGGCTTCCCTACAATGAGCAGTTCTTC.

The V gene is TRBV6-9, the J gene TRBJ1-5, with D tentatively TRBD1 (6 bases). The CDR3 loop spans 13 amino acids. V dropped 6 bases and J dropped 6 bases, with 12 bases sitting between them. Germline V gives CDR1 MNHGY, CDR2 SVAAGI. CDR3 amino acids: CASRGEGGQPQHF. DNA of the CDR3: TGTGCCAGCAGGGGCGAAGGGGGTCAGCCCCAGCATTTT.

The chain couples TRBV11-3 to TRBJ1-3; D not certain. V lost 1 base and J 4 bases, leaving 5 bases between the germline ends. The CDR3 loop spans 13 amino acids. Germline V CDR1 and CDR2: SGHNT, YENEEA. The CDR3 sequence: CASSLVLGNTIYF. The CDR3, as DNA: TGTGCCAGCAGCTTAGTTCTGGGAAACACCATATATTTT.

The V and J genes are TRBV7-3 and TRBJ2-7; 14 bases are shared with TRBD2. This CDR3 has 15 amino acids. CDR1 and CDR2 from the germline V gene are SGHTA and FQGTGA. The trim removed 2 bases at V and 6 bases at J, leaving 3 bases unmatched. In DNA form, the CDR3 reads TGTGCCAGCAGCTTATTGGGACTAGCGGGAGTCGAGCAGTACTTC. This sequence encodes CASSLLGLAGVEQYF.

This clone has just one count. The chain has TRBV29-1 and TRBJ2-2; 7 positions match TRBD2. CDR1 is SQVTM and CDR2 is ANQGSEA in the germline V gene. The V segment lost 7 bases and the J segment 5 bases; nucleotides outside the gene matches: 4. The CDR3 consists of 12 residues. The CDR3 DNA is TGCAGCGCCCTGGGGGGGACCGGGGAGCTGTTTTTT. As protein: CSALGGTGELFF.

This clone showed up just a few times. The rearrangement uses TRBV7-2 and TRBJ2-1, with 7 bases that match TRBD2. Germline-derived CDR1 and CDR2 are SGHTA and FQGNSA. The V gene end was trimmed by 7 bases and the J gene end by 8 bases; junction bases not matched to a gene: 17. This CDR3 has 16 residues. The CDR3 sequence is CASTPGGGGSRDEQFF. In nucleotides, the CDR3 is TGTGCCAGCACCCCCGGAGGCGGCGGGAGTCGGGATGAGCAGTTCTTC.

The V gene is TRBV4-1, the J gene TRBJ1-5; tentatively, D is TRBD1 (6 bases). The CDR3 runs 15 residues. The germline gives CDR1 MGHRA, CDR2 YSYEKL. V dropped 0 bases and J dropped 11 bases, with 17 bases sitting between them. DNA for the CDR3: TGCGCCAGCAGCCAAGATGTGCGACCCCAGGGGACCCAGCATTTT. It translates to CASSQDVRPQGTQHF.

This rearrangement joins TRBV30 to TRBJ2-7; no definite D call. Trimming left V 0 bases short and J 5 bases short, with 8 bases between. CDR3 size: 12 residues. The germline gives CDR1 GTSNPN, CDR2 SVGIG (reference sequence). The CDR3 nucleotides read TGTGCCTGGAGTGTACTGTCGAACGAGCAGTACTTC. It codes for CAWSVLSNEQYF.

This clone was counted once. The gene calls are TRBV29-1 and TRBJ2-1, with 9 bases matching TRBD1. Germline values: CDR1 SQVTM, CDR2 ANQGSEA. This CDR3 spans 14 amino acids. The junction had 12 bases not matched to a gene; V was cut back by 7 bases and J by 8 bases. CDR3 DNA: TGCAGCGCCTTGGCCGGGACAGGGTACCATGAGCAGTTCTTC. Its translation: CSALAGTGYHEQFF.